The source of this TCR beta chain is a study of CD8 T cells in Susac syndrome. This CDR3 comprises 16 residues. With 4 bases removed from V and 4 bases from J, the gap between germline ends came to 19 bases. Per the germline V gene, CDR1 is LGHDT and CDR2 is YNNKEL (reference sequence). The patients with Susac syndrome satisfied recently defined diagnostic criteria for either definite or probable disease. After extraction with the RNeasy kit, about 0.5 to 1 ug of the RNA was reverse transcribed using random hexamers. Amplification of the TCR beta CDR3 was carried out by immunoSEQ multiplex PCR, which spanned a total of 54 Vbeta and 13 Jbeta segments. TCRdb recomputed calls from the immunoSEQ multiplex PCR reads with MiXCR, one row per CDR3 protein. In the table there are about 180,000 distinct CDR3 sequences, 85% to 95% of which are singletons.

V gene TRBV3-1 combines with J gene TRBJ2-5; D is possibly TRBD1 (5 bases). This TCR came from a human donor with Susac syndrome. Specimen: CD4+ T cells from PBMCs. Here the CDR3 reads CASSPSLAVRGETQYF. In DNA form, the CDR3 reads TGTGCCAGCAGCCCTAGTCTCGCGGTAAGGGGAGAGACCCAGTACTTC.